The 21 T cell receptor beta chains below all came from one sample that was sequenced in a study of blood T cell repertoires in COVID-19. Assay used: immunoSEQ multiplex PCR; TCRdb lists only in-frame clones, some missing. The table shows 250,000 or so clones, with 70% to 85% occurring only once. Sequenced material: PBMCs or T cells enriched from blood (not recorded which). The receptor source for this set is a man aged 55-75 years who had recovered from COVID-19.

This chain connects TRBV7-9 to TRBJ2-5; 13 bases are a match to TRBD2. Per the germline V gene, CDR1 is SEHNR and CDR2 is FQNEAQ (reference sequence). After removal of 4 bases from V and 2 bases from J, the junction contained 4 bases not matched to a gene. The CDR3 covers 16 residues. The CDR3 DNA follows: TGTGCCAGCAGCTCCGGGACTAGCGGGGTGCAAGAGACCCAGTACTTC. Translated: CASSSGTSGVQETQYF.

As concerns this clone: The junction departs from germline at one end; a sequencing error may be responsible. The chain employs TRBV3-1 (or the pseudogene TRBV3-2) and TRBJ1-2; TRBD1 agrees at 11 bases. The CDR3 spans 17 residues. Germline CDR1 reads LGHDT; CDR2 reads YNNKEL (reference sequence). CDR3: CASSQPQAAGTGGALAF. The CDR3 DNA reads TGTGCCAGCAGCCAACCCCAGGCTGCGGGGACAGGGGGGGCTCTGGCCTTC.

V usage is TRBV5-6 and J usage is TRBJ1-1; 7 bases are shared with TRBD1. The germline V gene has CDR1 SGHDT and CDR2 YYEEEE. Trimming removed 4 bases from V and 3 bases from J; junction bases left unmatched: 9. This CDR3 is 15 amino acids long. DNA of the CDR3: TGTGCCAGCAGCCCGCCCGGGACAGTGGACACTGAAGCTTTCTTT. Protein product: CASSPPGTVDTEAFF. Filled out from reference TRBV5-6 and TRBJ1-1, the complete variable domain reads DAGVTQSPTHLIKTRGQQVTLRCSPKSGHDTVSWYQQALGQGPQFIFQYYEEEERQRGNFPDRFSGHQFPNYSSELNVNALLLGDSALYLCASSPPGTVDTEAFFGQGTRLTVV.

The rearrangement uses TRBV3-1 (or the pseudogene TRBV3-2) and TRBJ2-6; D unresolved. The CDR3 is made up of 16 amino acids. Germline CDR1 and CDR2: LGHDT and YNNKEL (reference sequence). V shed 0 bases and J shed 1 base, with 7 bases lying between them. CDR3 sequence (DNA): TGTGCCAGCAGCCAAGAATTCGGGTCTGGGGCCAACGTCCTGACTTTC. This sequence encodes CASSQEFGSGANVLTF.

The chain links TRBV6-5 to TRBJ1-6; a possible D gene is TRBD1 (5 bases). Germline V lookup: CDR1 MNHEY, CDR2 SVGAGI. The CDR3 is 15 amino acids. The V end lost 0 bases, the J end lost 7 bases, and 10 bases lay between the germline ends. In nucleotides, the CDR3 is TGTGCCAGCAGTTACTCGCTGGACATAAATTCACCCCTCCACTTT. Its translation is CASSYSLDINSPLHF.

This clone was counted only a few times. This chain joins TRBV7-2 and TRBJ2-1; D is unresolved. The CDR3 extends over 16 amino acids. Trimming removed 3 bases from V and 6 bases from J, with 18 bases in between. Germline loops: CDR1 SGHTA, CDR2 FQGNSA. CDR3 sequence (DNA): TGTGCCAGCAGCTTGAGCTATGGCCTAGAATTCAATGAGCAGTTCTTC. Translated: CASSLSYGLEFNEQFF.

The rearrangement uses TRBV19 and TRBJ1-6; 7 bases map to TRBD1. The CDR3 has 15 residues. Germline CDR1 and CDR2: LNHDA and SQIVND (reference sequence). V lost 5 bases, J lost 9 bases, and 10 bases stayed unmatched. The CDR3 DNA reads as TGTGCCAGTAGTGCAATTGACAGGGAGGCTTCACCCCTCCACTTT. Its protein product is CASSAIDREASPLHF.

For the CDR3, the DNA is TGTGCCAGCAGCAAAGCGGGGAGGAACACTGAAGCTTTCTTT. Protein product: CASSKAGRNTEAFF. The genes are TRBV21-1 and TRBJ1-1. TRBV21-1 is labeled a pseudogene. The CDR3 runs 14 residues.

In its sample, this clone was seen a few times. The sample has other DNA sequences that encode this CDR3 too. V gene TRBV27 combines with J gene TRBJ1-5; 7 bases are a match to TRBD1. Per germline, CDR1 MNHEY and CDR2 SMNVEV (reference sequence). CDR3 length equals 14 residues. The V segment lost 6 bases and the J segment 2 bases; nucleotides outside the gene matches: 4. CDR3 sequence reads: CASSPGTGNQPQHF. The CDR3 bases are TGTGCCAGCAGCCCCGGGACAGGCAATCAGCCCCAGCATTTT.

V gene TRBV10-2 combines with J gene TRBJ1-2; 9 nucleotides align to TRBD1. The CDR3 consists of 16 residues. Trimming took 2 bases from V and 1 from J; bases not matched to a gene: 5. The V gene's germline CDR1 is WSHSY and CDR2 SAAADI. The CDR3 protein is CASSEAQGAINYGYTF. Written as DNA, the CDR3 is TGCGCCAGCAGTGAGGCACAGGGGGCGATTAACTATGGCTACACCTTC.

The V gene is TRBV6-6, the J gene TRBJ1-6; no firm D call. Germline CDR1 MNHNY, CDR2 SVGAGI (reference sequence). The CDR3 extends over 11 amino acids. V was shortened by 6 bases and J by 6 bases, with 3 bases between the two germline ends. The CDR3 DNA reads TGTGCCAGCAGCGGTAATTCACCCCTCCACTTT. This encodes CASSGNSPLHF.

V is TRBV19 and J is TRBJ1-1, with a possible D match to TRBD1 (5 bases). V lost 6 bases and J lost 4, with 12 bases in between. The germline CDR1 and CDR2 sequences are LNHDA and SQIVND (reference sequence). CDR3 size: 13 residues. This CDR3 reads CASSRTQGTEAFF. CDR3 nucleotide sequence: TGTGCCAGTAGCCGGACCCAGGGCACTGAAGCTTTCTTT.

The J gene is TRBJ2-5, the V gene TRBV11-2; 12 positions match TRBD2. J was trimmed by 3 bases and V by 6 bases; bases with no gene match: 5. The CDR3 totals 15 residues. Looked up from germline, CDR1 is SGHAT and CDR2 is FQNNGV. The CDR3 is CASSSLAGGKETQYF. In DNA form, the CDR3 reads TGTGCCAGCAGTTCCCTAGCGGGGGGGAAAGAGACCCAGTACTTC.

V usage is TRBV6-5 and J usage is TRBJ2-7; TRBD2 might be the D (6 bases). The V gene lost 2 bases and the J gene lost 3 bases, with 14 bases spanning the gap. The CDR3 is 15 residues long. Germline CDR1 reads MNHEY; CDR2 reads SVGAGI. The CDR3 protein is CASSYSGGVDYEQYF. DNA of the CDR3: TGTGCCAGCAGTTACAGTGGAGGGGTTGACTACGAGCAGTACTTC.

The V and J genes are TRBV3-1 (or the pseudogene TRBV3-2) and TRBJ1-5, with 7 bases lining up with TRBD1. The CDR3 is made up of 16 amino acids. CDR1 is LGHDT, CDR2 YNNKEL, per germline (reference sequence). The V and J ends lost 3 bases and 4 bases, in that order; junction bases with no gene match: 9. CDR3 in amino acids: CASSHGAQGDNQPQHF. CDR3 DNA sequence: TGTGCCAGCAGCCATGGGGCGCAGGGGGATAATCAGCCCCAGCATTTT.

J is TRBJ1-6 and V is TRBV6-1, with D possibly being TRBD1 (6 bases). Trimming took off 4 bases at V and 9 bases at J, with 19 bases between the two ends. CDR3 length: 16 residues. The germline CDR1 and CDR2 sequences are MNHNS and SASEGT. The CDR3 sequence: CASSGFDRDITSPLHF. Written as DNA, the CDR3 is TGTGCCAGCAGTGGGTTTGATCGGGACATCACTTCACCCCTCCACTTT.

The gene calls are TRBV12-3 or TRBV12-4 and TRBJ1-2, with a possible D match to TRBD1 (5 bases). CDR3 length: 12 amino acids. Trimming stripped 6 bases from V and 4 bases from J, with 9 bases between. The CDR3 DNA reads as TGTGCCAGCAGCCCGGGGGGCTATGGCTACACCTTC. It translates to CASSPGGYGYTF.

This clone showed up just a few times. The CDR3 coding sequence is TGTGCCAGCAGCCAATGGGACAGGGATTATGGGACCCAGTACTTC. This codes for CASSQWDRDYGTQYF. The rearrangement joins TRBV3-1 (or the pseudogene TRBV3-2) to TRBJ2-5; 9 bases map to TRBD1. Germline CDR1 reads LGHDT; CDR2 reads YNNKEL (reference sequence). Germline trimming cut 2 bases from V and 7 bases from J; bases unmatched to any gene: 8. The CDR3 totals 15 residues.

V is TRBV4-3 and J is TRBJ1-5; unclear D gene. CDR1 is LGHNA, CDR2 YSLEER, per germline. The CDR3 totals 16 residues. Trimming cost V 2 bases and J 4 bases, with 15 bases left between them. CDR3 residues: CASSQQYGSGNQPQHF. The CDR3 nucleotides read TGCGCCAGCAGCCAACAATACGGTTCGGGGAATCAGCCCCAGCATTTT.

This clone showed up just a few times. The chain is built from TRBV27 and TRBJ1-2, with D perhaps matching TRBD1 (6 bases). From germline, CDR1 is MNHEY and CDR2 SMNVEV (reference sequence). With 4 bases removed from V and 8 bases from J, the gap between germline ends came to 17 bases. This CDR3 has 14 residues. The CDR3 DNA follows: TGTGCCAGCAGTTCCAGAAATCACAGGGAAGGCTACACCTTC. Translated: CASSSRNHREGYTF.

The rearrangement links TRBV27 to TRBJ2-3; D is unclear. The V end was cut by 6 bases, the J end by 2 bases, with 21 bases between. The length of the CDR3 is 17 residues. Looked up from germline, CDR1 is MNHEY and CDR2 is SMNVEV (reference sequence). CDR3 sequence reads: CASSPIGGPSFTDTQYF. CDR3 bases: TGTGCCAGCAGCCCAATAGGCGGCCCATCGTTCACAGATACGCAGTATTTT.